The 11 T cell receptor beta chains in this list originate from one sample, sequenced in a study of glioma-infiltrating T cells after dendritic cell vaccination. The method was immunoSEQ multiplex PCR; TCRdb's version includes in-frame clones alone and lacks a portion of them. The sample has 25,000 to 35,000 clones; roughly 90% are singletons. Sequenced material: blood, taken before dendritic cell vaccination. The source of these receptors is a human donor with glioblastoma.

The chain employs TRBV27 and TRBJ1-5, with TRBD1 matching over 7 bases. Germline V gives CDR1 MNHEY, CDR2 SMNVEV (reference sequence). The CDR3 is 12 residues long. Losses at the gene ends were 6 bases for V and 4 bases for J; bases not matched to a gene: 0. The CDR3 sequence: CASRQGNQPQHF. CDR3 coding DNA: TGTGCCAGCAGACAGGGGAATCAGCCCCAGCATTTT.

This rearrangement joins TRBV5-1 to TRBJ1-4; no clear D gene. V gave up 0 bases and J gave up 4 bases, with 10 bases separating them. This CDR3 has 15 amino acids. Looked up from germline, CDR1 is SGHRS and CDR2 is YFSETQ. CDR3 bases: TGCGCCAGCAGCTTGGACAGTATTTTTAATGAAAAACTGTTTTTT. Translating it yields CASSLDSIFNEKLFF.

The genes are TRBV11-2 and TRBJ2-7, with no clear D. Deletions cut 2 bases from V and 5 bases from J, with 7 bases between. Germline values: CDR1 SGHAT, CDR2 FQNNGV. CDR3 length: 12 amino acids. CDR3 DNA sequence: TGTGCCAGCAGCTTACGGGTCCACGAGCAGTACTTC. Its protein is CASSLRVHEQYF.

The chain couples TRBV7-9 to TRBJ1-4, with D tentatively TRBD1 (6 bases). The CDR3 is 14 residues long. The ends were cut back, 5 bases at V and 6 bases at J, with 13 bases in the middle. Germline CDR1 is SEHNR and CDR2 is FQNEAQ (reference sequence). CDR3 DNA: TGTGCCAGCAGCCTCAGGGGCGCCCATGAAAAACTGTTTTTT. Encoded protein: CASSLRGAHEKLFF.

The J gene is TRBJ2-3, the V gene TRBV10-3; 9 bases match TRBD1. V gave up 7 bases and J gave up 2 bases; unmatched junction bases: 4. The CDR3 spans 14 residues. Germline V gene data show CDR1 as ENHRY and CDR2 as SYGVKD. The CDR3 nucleotides read TGTGCCATCAAGGGACAGGGCCCCACAGATACGCAGTATTTT. It translates to CAIKGQGPTDTQYF.

The V call is TRBV4-1, the J call TRBJ2-2; 7 nucleotides line up with TRBD2. Losses at the gene ends were 1 base for V and 4 bases for J; bases not matched to a gene: 3. Germline V gene data show CDR1 as MGHRA and CDR2 as YSYEKL. The CDR3 has 15 amino acids. Here the CDR3 reads CASSQGGGVTGELFF. Written as DNA, the CDR3 is TGCGCCAGCAGCCAAGGTGGGGGGGTCACCGGGGAGCTGTTTTTT.

This chain links TRBV30 with TRBJ1-1; no reliable D call. V lost 8 bases to trimming and J lost 3 bases, with 10 bases between them. The CDR3 length is 11 residues. Per germline, CDR1 GTSNPN and CDR2 SVGIG (reference sequence). CDR3 nucleotides: TGTGCCCGGCAGGTGGACACTGAAGCTTTCTTT. Protein sequence: CARQVDTEAFF.

The chain links TRBV6-1 to TRBJ1-5; no reliable D call. V lost 4 bases, J lost 4 bases, and 17 bases lay in between. The germline gives CDR1 MNHNS, CDR2 SASEGT. The CDR3 length is 16 residues. The CDR3 DNA follows: TGTGCCAGCAGTGCCCCGCTATCACCTTGGAATCAGCCCCAGCATTTT. Protein: CASSAPLSPWNQPQHF.

The DNA for the CDR3 is TGTGCCAGTAGACCCAGAACTGACAGCTCCTACGAGCAGTACTTC. It codes for CASRPRTDSSYEQYF. The chain carries TRBV19 and TRBJ2-7; tentatively, D is TRBD1 (5 bases). Germline lookup yields CDR1 LNHDA and CDR2 SQIVND (reference sequence). Trimming stripped 6 bases from V and 0 bases from J, with 15 bases between. This CDR3 has 15 amino acids.

The V gene is TRBV11-1, the J gene TRBJ1-6, with 9 bases aligning to TRBD1. Per the germline V gene, CDR1 is SGHAT and CDR2 is FQDESV (reference sequence). V lost 0 bases to trimming and J lost 13 bases; unmatched junction nucleotides: 4. The CDR3 is 14 amino acids. The CDR3 sequence: CASSLAGTGTPLHF. In DNA, the CDR3 is TGTGCCAGCAGCTTAGCTGGGACAGGGACCCCCCTCCACTTT.

The V and J genes are TRBV27 and TRBJ2-7, with 10 nucleotides matching TRBD1. Germline V gives CDR1 MNHEY, CDR2 SMNVEV (reference sequence). The trim removed 5 bases at V and 1 base at J, leaving 5 bases unmatched. This CDR3 region has 15 residues. DNA of the CDR3: TGTGCCAGCAGTCCGCTGGGACAGGGGTCCTACGAGCAGTACTTC. Its translation: CASSPLGQGSYEQYF.